This entry lists 24 T cell receptor beta chains sequenced from one sample in a study of blood T cell repertoires in COVID-19. Only in-frame clones appear in the TCRdb table, and some are missing; sequencing was by immunoSEQ multiplex PCR. The sample shows 40,000 to 60,000 clones, 75% to 90% of them seen only once. Sequencing was performed on peripheral blood. The receptors were sampled from a woman aged 80 or over with COVID-19, enrolled during active disease.

The chain uses TRBV7-3 and TRBJ1-3, with D unclear. Trimming removed 4 bases from V and 2 bases from J, with 15 bases in between. CDR1 and CDR2 from the germline V gene are SGHTA and FQGTGA. The CDR3 spans 16 residues. CDR3: CASSSQPRTAGNTIYF. The DNA for the CDR3 is TGTGCCAGCAGCTCTCAACCCCGGACTGCTGGAAACACCATATATTTT.

The chain joins TRBV6-1 to TRBJ1-1; D is perhaps TRBD1 (5 bases). This CDR3 is 16 amino acids long. CDR1 and CDR2 (germline): MNHNS, SASEGT. Trimming shortened V by 0 bases and J by 1 base, and 12 bases separated the two germline ends. CDR3 sequence (DNA): TGTGCCAGCAGTGAAGCGGGGCGGAGAGGGAACACTGAAGCTTTCTTT. Translation: CASSEAGRRGNTEAFF.

This sequence joins TRBV6-4 and TRBJ2-7, with D maybe TRBD1 (6 bases). V lost 6 bases and J lost 0, with 12 bases in between. The germline gives CDR1 MRHNA, CDR2 SNTAGT. The CDR3 spans 14 residues. The CDR3 bases are TGTGCCAGCAGAAAGGACAGTTCCTCCTACGAGCAGTACTTC. It translates to CASRKDSSSYEQYF.

This clone appeared a few times. The rearrangement joins TRBV6-1 to TRBJ1-6, with 8 bases aligning to TRBD1. Germline V gene lookup returns CDR1 MNHNS and CDR2 SASEGT. V shed 3 bases and J 13 bases; nucleotides not matched to a gene: 14. This CDR3 spans 16 amino acids. For the CDR3, the DNA is TGTGCCAGCAGTGACCAACCTACAGGGGGGGGATTCCCCCTCCACTTT. Translated: CASSDQPTGGGFPLHF.

The rearrangement links TRBV27 to TRBJ1-6, with D possibly matching TRBD1 (6 bases). CDR3 size: 14 residues. From germline, CDR1 is MNHEY and CDR2 SMNVEV (reference sequence). Trimming left V 4 bases short and J 9 bases short, with 13 bases between. The CDR3 nucleotides read TGTGCCAGCAGTTCGACAGGACGGAGTTCACCCCTCCACTTT. The encoded protein is CASSSTGRSSPLHF.

The table lists this clone with a few counts. This CDR3 is CASSLPRGSGANVLTF. DNA for the CDR3: TGTGCCAGCAGCTTGCCCCGGGGCTCTGGGGCCAACGTCCTGACTTTC. This rearrangement joins TRBV7-3 to TRBJ2-6; D is perhaps TRBD2 (5 bases). This CDR3 contains 16 residues. V dropped 3 bases and J dropped 0 bases, with 9 bases sitting between them. Per the germline V gene, CDR1 is SGHTA and CDR2 is FQGTGA.

The V call is TRBV19, the J call TRBJ1-2; a weak D match, TRBD1 (6 bases). The germline V gene encodes CDR1 LNHDA and CDR2 SQIVND (reference sequence). The CDR3 is made up of 13 amino acids. Trimming cost V 8 bases and J 4 bases, with 14 bases left between them. This chain's CDR3 is CASRNTGSYGYTF. For the CDR3, the DNA is TGTGCCAGTCGTAACACAGGGTCCTATGGCTACACCTTC. Looking up the rest from reference TRBV19 and TRBJ1-2 gives the full variable domain: DGGITQSPKYLFRKEGQNVTLSCEQNLNHDAMYWYRQDPGQGLRLIYYSQIVNDFQKGDIAEGYSVSREKKESFPLTVTSAQKNPTAFYLCASRNTGSYGYTFGSGTRLTVV.

The chain employs TRBV12-3 or TRBV12-4 and TRBJ2-2; D not certain. The CDR3 length is 12 residues. The V end lost 6 bases, the J end lost 8 bases, and 10 bases lay between the germline ends. The CDR3 DNA follows: TGTGCCAGCAGACCCGACTTTGGGGAGCTGTTTTTT. Translating gives CASRPDFGELFF.

Worth noting for this clone: With a much larger clone just one base away, this may be a read error. V is TRBV7-3 and J is TRBJ1-1; D may be TRBD1 (5 bases). Per the germline V gene, CDR1 is SGHTA and CDR2 is FQGTGA. There are 13 residues in the CDR3. V lost 3 bases and J lost 0, with 5 bases in between. The DNA for the CDR3 is TGTGCCAGCAGCTTGACAGTGAACACTGAAGCTTTCTTT. As protein: CASSLTVNTEAFF.

The chain combines TRBV5-1 with TRBJ2-2; maybe TRBD1 (5 bases). The CDR3 runs 13 residues. Trimming left V 8 bases short and J 3 bases short, with 11 bases between. Looked up from germline, CDR1 is SGHRS and CDR2 is YFSETQ. CDR3 in DNA: TGCGCCAGTTATATAGGGGACACCGGGGAGCTGTTTTTT. Its translation: CASYIGDTGELFF.

The V call is TRBV6-5, the J call TRBJ2-7, with D maybe TRBD1 (7 bases). CDR3 length equals 14 residues. V shed 5 bases and J shed 1 base, with 12 bases lying between them. The germline V gene encodes CDR1 MNHEY and CDR2 SVGAGI. CDR3 nucleotides: TGTGCCAGCAGTCCAGGGGGGAAATCCTACGAGCAGTACTTC. It is translated as CASSPGGKSYEQYF.

The V call is TRBV6-5, the J call TRBJ1-2; D is unresolved. V was trimmed by 5 bases and J by 2 bases, leaving 9 bases between them. CDR1 is MNHEY, CDR2 SVGAGI, per germline. This CDR3 has 13 amino acids. In DNA form, the CDR3 reads TGTGCCAGCAGTCCCGGTTGGAACTATGGCTACACCTTC. This sequence encodes CASSPGWNYGYTF.

This chain links TRBV19 with TRBJ1-1, with D maybe TRBD1 (5 bases). This CDR3 is built from 14 residues. The V end was cut by 5 bases, the J end by 1 base, with 11 bases between. Germline CDR1 LNHDA, CDR2 SQIVND (reference sequence). The CDR3 loop reads CASSYQGENTEAFF. The CDR3 DNA reads TGTGCCAGTAGTTACCAGGGCGAGAACACTGAAGCTTTCTTT.

CDR3 sequence reads: CSASEGGESQPQHF. CDR3 DNA sequence: TGCAGTGCAAGTGAAGGGGGCGAAAGTCAGCCCCAGCATTTT. This sequence joins TRBV20-1 and TRBJ1-5; 7 bases line up with TRBD1. The germline CDR1 and CDR2 sequences are DFQATT and SNEGSKA (reference sequence). The trim removed 6 bases at V and 6 bases at J, leaving 11 bases unmatched. The CDR3 length is 14 residues.

The chain has TRBV5-1 and TRBJ2-3; 13 positions agree with TRBD2. The V gene end was trimmed by 2 bases and the J gene end by 3 bases; junction bases not matched to a gene: 3. The germline V gene encodes CDR1 SGHRS and CDR2 YFSETQ. The CDR3 is 16 amino acids. Here the CDR3 reads CASSLVGLAGTDTQYF. CDR3 bases: TGCGCCAGCAGCTTAGTGGGACTAGCGGGGACAGATACGCAGTATTTT.

Of note for this clone: The junction departs from germline at one end; a sequencing error may be responsible. The chain couples TRBV4-1 to TRBJ2-1; D not certain. Germline-derived CDR1 and CDR2 are MGHRA and YSYEKL. CDR3 length: 16 amino acids. The CDR3 nucleotides read TGCGCCAGCAGCCAAGAGGTAAGCGCCTCCAACAATGAGCAGTTCTTC. Translation: CASSQEVSASNNEQFF.

V gene TRBV5-1 combines with J gene TRBJ2-5; 8 bases align to TRBD2. Germline CDR1 and CDR2: SGHRS and YFSETQ. This CDR3 has 16 residues. V shed 0 bases and J 0 bases; nucleotides not matched to a gene: 4. CDR3 sequence (DNA): TGCGCCAGCAGCTTGGGGGCGGGGGGCTACCAAGAGACCCAGTACTTC. Protein sequence: CASSLGAGGYQETQYF.

This chain uses TRBV5-1 with TRBJ2-5; 8 nucleotides align to TRBD2. This CDR3 has 15 amino acids. V lost 5 bases and J lost 5; bases outside the gene matches: 11. Germline V gene lookup returns CDR1 SGHRS and CDR2 YFSETQ. The CDR3 region has the DNA TGCGCCAGCAGAACGCAAGCGGGAGTATGGGAGACCCAGTACTTC. Protein product: CASRTQAGVWETQYF.

This clone came up once. The chain recombines TRBV7-3 with TRBJ2-3; a possible D gene is TRBD2 (5 bases). Germline V gene sequence: CDR1 SGHTA, CDR2 FQGTGA. Trimming removed 1 base at V and 6 bases at J, with 11 bases between. The CDR3 consists of 14 residues. This CDR3 reads CASSLSGGGDTQYF. The CDR3 DNA reads as TGTGCCAGCAGCTTAAGCGGCGGCGGGGATACGCAGTATTTT. Supplemented by reference TRBV7-3 and TRBJ2-3, the full variable domain reads GAGVSQTPSNKVTEKGKYVELRCDPISGHTALYWYRQSLGQGPEFLIYFQGTGAADDSGLPNDRFFAVRPEGSVSTLKIQRTERGDSAVYLCASSLSGGGDTQYFGPGTRLTVL.

J is TRBJ1-2 and V is TRBV28; 9 nucleotides align to TRBD1. Germline CDR1 and CDR2: MDHEN and SYDVKM. J was trimmed by 9 bases and V by 2 bases; bases with no gene match: 4. The CDR3 has 13 residues. The CDR3 bases are TGTGCCAGCAGTTTAGGGACAGGGAGGAGCTACACCTTC. Its translation: CASSLGTGRSYTF.

This chain connects TRBV5-1 to TRBJ1-4, with 8 bases identical to TRBD1. The germline V gene encodes CDR1 SGHRS and CDR2 YFSETQ. The CDR3 is made up of 17 amino acids. The V and J ends lost 5 bases and 5 bases, in that order; junction bases with no gene match: 14. The DNA of the CDR3 is TGCGCCAGCAGGCTTGGAATCCAGGGGGCTCAGAATGAAAAACTGTTTTTT. This codes for CASRLGIQGAQNEKLFF.

This clone was detected only once. This chain uses TRBV7-6 with TRBJ1-6; the match to TRBD1 covers 7 bases. The germline V gene encodes CDR1 SGHVS and CDR2 FNYEAQ. The CDR3 sequence is 15 residues long. V was clipped by 5 bases and J by 4 bases; unmatched bases: 5. The CDR3: CASSLQTGYNSPLHF. The CDR3 DNA is TGTGCCAGCAGCCTACAGACAGGGTATAATTCACCCCTCCACTTT.

This rearrangement joins TRBV9 to TRBJ2-7, with 10 bases aligning to TRBD1. The CDR3 runs to 18 residues. J was trimmed by 4 bases and V by 0 bases; bases with no gene match: 13. Per germline, CDR1 SGDLS and CDR2 YYNGEE. The DNA for the CDR3 is TGTGCCAGCAGCGTAGCTAGGGAGGTGGACAGGGGGATGTACGAGCAGTACTTC. It codes for CASSVAREVDRGMYEQYF. Combining the CDR3 with reference TRBV9 and TRBJ2-7 gives the whole variable domain DSGVTQTPKHLITATGQRVTLRCSPRSGDLSVYWYQQSLDQGLQFLIQYYNGEERAKGNILERFSAQQFPDLHSELNLSSLELGDSALYFCASSVAREVDRGMYEQYFGPGTRLTVT.

This chain uses TRBV18 with TRBJ2-1, with D possibly being TRBD1 (6 bases). The CDR3 covers 15 residues. Germline CDR1 KGHSH, CDR2 LQKENI. Trimming took off 1 base at V and 3 bases at J, with 10 bases between the two ends. CDR3 amino acids: CASSPRTDSYNEQFF. The CDR3 DNA reads TGTGCCAGCTCACCACGGACAGATAGCTACAATGAGCAGTTCTTC.